This TCR beta chain was identified during a study of post-analysis software for immune sequencing data (dated by TCRdb to 2015 to 2017). Background on the whole study: The recorded disease courses included relapsing-remitting, secondary progressive and progressive-relapsing multiple sclerosis, and some patients had no subtype annotation. A subset of samples was prepared in parallel using single-end sample barcoding, then pooled and co-amplified after Illumina adapter ligation. The multiple sclerosis patient repertoires were compared with approximately 11 previously published healthy control repertoires from donors aged about 6 to 28 years. What the research found in general, with its limitations: The multiple sclerosis patient group was slightly younger than the control group. Patients showed significantly higher frequencies than controls for five TRBV segments, among them TRBV5-6, TRBV5-1 and TRBV20-1. Direct clustering with F measure showed strong co-clustering of samples prepared in the same batch, prompting a batch-effect correction. Significantly lower normalized Chao1 diversity was found in multiple sclerosis patients than in controls, suggesting substantial peripheral T-cell clonal expansion.

There are 14 amino acids in the CDR3, from cysteine to phenylalanine inclusive. The only DNA kept is the CDR3, 42 bases in frame from the first base. Via the germline V gene, CDR1 is SGHRS and CDR2 YFSETQ. For this chain, trimming is 5 bases at the V end and 8 bases at the J end, and the number of junction bases without a gene match is 5. To demonstrate the VDJtools post-analysis software, TCR beta repertoires were profiled from the peripheral blood of 13 young patients with multiple sclerosis. Multiple sclerosis patients were children and adolescents aged roughly 6 to 17 years. The library relied on PCR. For sequencing, an Illumina HiSeq 2500 was employed. To reduce PCR and sequencing biases, unique molecular identifiers were built into the TCR beta cDNA libraries. Every 1 to 10 million input T cells yielded roughly 500,000 cDNA molecules, meaning each molecule approximated one T cell. Patient libraries were prepared and sequenced with the same protocol used for the earlier healthy control dataset. Within a given batch, samples were prepared together, multiplexed and sequenced on the same HiSeq lane. Per the source publication's procedure: Raw barcoded reads were processed with MIGEC, discarding single-read molecular identifier groups before consensus assembly and CDR3 extraction. Clonotype tables were post-analysed with VDJtools, and diversity was normalized by down-sampling all datasets to the smallest sample size. In repertoire overlap clustering, CDR3 amino acid sequences, but not nucleotide sequences, were matched to correct batch-related cross-sample contamination. TCRdb reprocessed the public reads (quality trimming at Q25 with fastp, clone calling with MiXCR) and kept in-frame beta chains. When rows share a CDR3 protein, they turn into one entry using the most common DNA and genes. Here the V and J calls rest on TCRdb's processing, not on the authors' analysis. The table for this sample lists about 150,000 distinct CDR3 sequences; 30% of them were counted only once. Of the sample, about 1.6% is held by the ten largest clones.

This clonotype has ten or more counts. Its binding antigen is unknown. Base-call qualities are not available, and no considerably larger clone is one nucleotide away. What was sequenced was blood. The chain uses TRBV5-1 and TRBJ2-1; 12 nucleotides in the junction match TRBD2. This sequence was found in a girl between 5 and 17 years old with multiple sclerosis. For the CDR3, the sequence is CASRLAGGVDEQFF. The DNA sequence follows: TGCGCCAGCAGACTAGCGGGAGGTGTCGATGAGCAGTTCTTC.